These 29 T cell receptor beta chains were all obtained from the same sample, sequenced in a study of T cells in Graves' hyperthyroidism and ophthalmopathy. Amplification of TCR beta CDR3 regions was performed using RNA transcripts as template. First-round RT-PCR with HTBI primers amplified the TCR CDR3 region. In TCRdb, the multiplex PCR reads were re-called with MiXCR into one record per CDR3 protein. The sample yields hundreds of thousands of distinct CDR3 sequences, about 13% seen once. The specimen was blood. All receptors come from a woman in her late teens or twenties with Graves' hyperthyroidism.

Only a few counts were recorded for this clonotype. A much larger clone differs from this one at a single base, so this may be a read error. The CDR3 carries no conserved terminal phenylalanine or tryptophan, so it likely arises from a read error. The V call is TRBV28, the J call TRBJ1-2; D is ambiguous. The CDR3 length is 12 residues. The V end was cut by 6 bases, the J end by 4 bases, with 9 bases between. Germline V CDR1 and CDR2: MDHEN, SYDVKM. The CDR3 nucleotides are TGTGCCAGCAGCCCGAGGACCTATGGCTACACCCTC. Protein product: CASSPRTYGYTL.

The chain joins TRBV6-2 or TRBV6-3 to TRBJ1-5; perhaps TRBD1 as D (6 bases). The V and J ends lost 6 bases and 4 bases respectively, with 16 bases between them. This CDR3 is built from 15 residues. The germline V gene encodes CDR1 MNHEY and CDR2 SVGEGT. The CDR3 region is CASSTRSGENQPQHF. CDR3 coding DNA: TGTGCCAGCAGCACGAGGTCAGGGGAAAATCAGCCCCAGCATTTT.

A note on this clonotype: This may be a read error: a much more frequent sequence differs by one nucleotide. V and J are TRBV6-1 and TRBJ1-4, with TRBD1 matching over 8 bases. The CDR3 is 14 amino acids. Per germline, CDR1 MNHNS and CDR2 SASEGT. The V segment lost 8 bases and the J segment 8 bases; nucleotides outside the gene matches: 10. CDR3 amino acids: CASGPDRGGEKLFF. In nucleotides, the CDR3 is TGTGCCAGCGGCCCAGACAGGGGTGGGGAAAAACTGTTTTTT.

In its sample, this clonotype was seen many times. The rearrangement joins TRBV24-1 to TRBJ2-1, with D possibly TRBD2 on 5 matching bases. CDR1 is KGHDR and CDR2 is SFDVKD in the germline V gene. This CDR3 is 14 amino acids long. V was pared by 4 bases and J by 6 bases, with 12 bases between. The DNA of the CDR3 is TGTGCCACCAGTGACCCTGGACGGGGCAATGAGCAGTTCTTC. Residues: CATSDPGRGNEQFF.

This clonotype was seen more than once but under ten times. The chain joins TRBV19 to TRBJ1-1, with a possible D match to TRBD1 (5 bases). V lost 8 bases and J 5 bases, leaving 15 bases between the germline ends. CDR1 and CDR2 from the germline V gene are LNHDA and SQIVND (reference sequence). The CDR3 spans 13 residues. The CDR3 sequence is CASSPGKRTEAFF. The CDR3 DNA reads as TGTGCCAGTTCCCCAGGGAAGAGGACTGAAGCTTTCTTT. Full variable domain (outside the CDR3, taken from reference TRBV19 and TRBJ1-1): DGGITQSPKYLFRKEGQNVTLSCEQNLNHDAMYWYRQDPGQGLRLIYYSQIVNDFQKGDIAEGYSVSREKKESFPLTVTSAQKNPTAFYLCASSPGKRTEAFFGQGTRLTVV.

A single count supports this clonotype. As DNA, the CDR3 is TGTGCCAGCAGCAAAAGAGCTAGGAACGAGCAGTACTTC. Protein sequence: CASSKRARNEQYF. The chain couples TRBV7-8 to TRBJ2-7; no definite D call. CDR1 is SGHVS, CDR2 FQNEAQ, per germline. This CDR3 comprises 13 residues. V was clipped by 5 bases and J by 5 bases, with 13 bases between them.

This clonotype was observed at least ten times. This chain uses TRBV12-3 or TRBV12-4 with TRBJ2-3; D unresolved. V was pared by 6 bases and J by 6 bases, with 10 bases between. The CDR3 runs 12 residues. The CDR3 is CASSLLEDTQYF. Written as DNA, the CDR3 is TGTGCCAGCAGCCTTCTAGAGGATACGCAGTATTTT.

The chain recombines TRBV6-1 with TRBJ1-5; D unresolved. V dropped 5 bases and J dropped 7 bases, with 21 bases sitting between them. From germline, CDR1 is MNHNS and CDR2 SASEGT. The CDR3 runs 16 residues. The CDR3 nucleotides read TGTGCCAGCAGTCCCTCCCGGTCGGTAGGAGGACAGCCCCAGCATTTT. It specifies CASSPSRSVGGQPQHF.

At least ten counts were recorded for this clonotype. This chain uses TRBV2 with TRBJ1-5, with 8 bases matching TRBD1. Germline V gene data show CDR1 as SNHLY and CDR2 as FYNNEI. The CDR3 is 15 residues long. V was pared by 5 bases and J by 6 bases, with 9 bases of the junction left unmatched. CDR3: CASSPDGQGFQPQHF. CDR3 coding DNA: TGTGCCAGCAGTCCAGACGGACAGGGCTTTCAGCCCCAGCATTTT.

This clonotype was counted at least ten times. The J gene is TRBJ2-1, the V gene TRBV20-1; 9 nucleotides match TRBD2. The CDR3 sequence is 15 residues long. Per the germline V gene, CDR1 is DFQATT and CDR2 is SNEGSKA (reference sequence). The V and J ends lost 3 bases and 0 bases, in that order; junction bases with no gene match: 3. CDR3 coding DNA: TGCAGTGCTAGGGCGGGAGGGAGCTCCTACAATGAGCAGTTCTTC. Translated: CSARAGGSSYNEQFF.

This clonotype was seen ten or more times. V and J are TRBV5-1 and TRBJ2-7; maybe TRBD1 (6 bases). The CDR3 is 14 residues long. The germline gives CDR1 SGHRS, CDR2 YFSETQ. With 5 bases removed from V and 4 bases from J, the gap between germline ends came to 16 bases. This CDR3 is CASSPGTRGYEQYF. In DNA form, the CDR3 reads TGCGCCAGCAGTCCCGGGACAAGGGGATACGAGCAGTACTTC. The variable domain in full, completed from reference TRBV5-1 and TRBJ2-7, reads KAGVTQTPRYLIKTRGQQVTLSCSPISGHRSVSWYQQTPGQGLQFLFEYFSETQRNKGNFPGRFSGRQFSNSRSEMNVSTLELGDSALYLCASSPGTRGYEQYFGPGTRLTVT.

There are many counts of this clonotype. The chain links TRBV9 to TRBJ2-3; D may match TRBD1 or TRBD2 (5 bases each). Germline lookup yields CDR1 SGDLS and CDR2 YYNGEE. This CDR3 spans 15 amino acids. Between the trimmed V and J ends, which lost 0 bases and 3 bases, there was a span of 11 bases. The CDR3: CASSVELAGTDTQYF. The CDR3 coding sequence is TGTGCCAGCAGCGTAGAGCTAGCAGGGACAGATACGCAGTATTTT.

This clonotype was counted ten times or more. The chain uses TRBV4-2 and TRBJ2-1; TRBD2 is a possible D gene (6 bases). V dropped 4 bases and J dropped 6 bases, with 16 bases sitting between them. CDR3 length: 15 residues. Germline V gene lookup returns CDR1 LGHNA and CDR2 YNFKEQ. The CDR3 DNA reads TGTGCCAGCAGCCTCCCGGGACTGCAGGCCAATGAGCAGTTCTTC. Protein: CASSLPGLQANEQFF.

This clonotype was observed many times. The rearrangement joins TRBV6-2 or TRBV6-3 to TRBJ1-1, with D maybe TRBD1 (5 bases). This CDR3 region has 15 residues. Germline loops: CDR1 MNHEY, CDR2 SVGEGT. Trimming removed 2 bases from V and 4 bases from J, with 14 bases in between. The CDR3 sequence: CASSYIGGDGTEAFF. The CDR3 nucleotides are TGTGCCAGCAGTTACATTGGAGGGGACGGCACTGAAGCTTTCTTT.

This clonotype was seen at least ten times. The CDR3 DNA is TGTGCCAGCTCACCAAAGGAGCGGGACAAGGGAGAGACCCAGTACTTC. Translating it yields CASSPKERDKGETQYF. The rearrangement uses TRBV18 and TRBJ2-5; D may be TRBD2 (7 bases). V lost 2 bases and J lost 4, with 17 bases in between. This CDR3 spans 16 amino acids. CDR1 and CDR2 from the germline V gene are KGHSH and LQKENI.

The chain carries TRBV7-3 and TRBJ2-3; D might be TRBD2 (6 bases). V dropped 5 bases and J dropped 4 bases, with 19 bases sitting between them. CDR1 and CDR2 (germline): SGHTA, FQGTGA. CDR3 length: 16 residues. CDR3 sequence reads: CASSTTGAGLSDTQYF. As DNA, the CDR3 is TGTGCCAGCAGCACCACCGGGGCGGGATTGTCAGATACGCAGTATTTT.

This clonotype was seen many times. V is TRBV6-5 and J is TRBJ1-4; D uncertain. V shed 0 bases and J shed 8 bases, with 37 bases lying between them. The CDR3 has 23 residues. CDR1 MNHEY and CDR2 SVGAGI come from the germline V gene. The CDR3 region has the DNA TGTGCCAGCAGTTACTCAACCAACCGAAAGATCTCAAACCCGGCTGGGCATAGGGAAAAACTGTTTTTT. Amino acids: CASSYSTNRKISNPAGHREKLFF.

This clonotype was seen repeatedly, ten times or more. The rearrangement links TRBV11-1 to TRBJ2-3, with 7 bases lining up with TRBD1. From germline, CDR1 is SGHAT and CDR2 FQDESV (reference sequence). With 3 bases clipped from V and 5 bases from J, the junction kept 2 bases outside the gene matches. This CDR3 contains 13 residues. Here the CDR3 DNA reads TGTGCCAGCAGCTTCCAGGGGGAAGATACGCAGTATTTT. This translates into CASSFQGEDTQYF. The whole variable domain, filled in from reference TRBV11-1 and TRBJ2-3, reads EAEVAQSPRYKITEKSQAVAFWCDPISGHATLYWYRQILGQGPELLVQFQDESVVDDSQLPKDRFSAERLKGVDSTLKIQPAELGDSAMYLCASSFQGEDTQYFGPGTRLTVL.

This clonotype has ten or more counts. The chain combines TRBV5-1 with TRBJ1-4, with D perhaps matching TRBD1 (5 bases). The CDR3 is 16 residues long. The V end was cut by 0 bases, the J end by 0 bases, with 9 bases between. Germline loops: CDR1 SGHRS, CDR2 YFSETQ. The CDR3 nucleotides are TGCGCCAGCAGCTTGGGGGAGACAGCAACTAATGAAAAACTGTTTTTT. Translation: CASSLGETATNEKLFF. The full variable domain, with the rest looked up from reference TRBV5-1 and TRBJ1-4, is KAGVTQTPRYLIKTRGQQVTLSCSPISGHRSVSWYQQTPGQGLQFLFEYFSETQRNKGNFPGRFSGRQFSNSRSEMNVSTLELGDSALYLCASSLGETATNEKLFFGSGTQLSVL.

CDR3 coding DNA: TGTGCCAGCAAACTCGACAGGGGATCTAATTCACCCCTCCACTTT. It encodes CASKLDRGSNSPLHF. The rearrangement uses TRBV7-3 and TRBJ1-6; 8 nucleotides agree with TRBD1. V shed 7 bases, J shed 6 bases, and the junction held 8 bases outside the gene matches. The germline CDR1 and CDR2 sequences are SGHTA and FQGTGA. The CDR3 spans 15 residues.

This clonotype has a handful of counts. The V call is TRBV7-6, the J call TRBJ2-7, with a possible D match to TRBD1 (6 bases). CDR3 length equals 17 residues. Germline V CDR1 and CDR2: SGHVS, FNYEAQ. The V gene lost 5 bases and the J gene lost 2 bases, with 22 bases spanning the gap. The CDR3 DNA is TGTGCCAGCAGCCCCTCAGTAGGGACACCGAGGGCCTACGAGCAGTACTTC. The encoded protein is CASSPSVGTPRAYEQYF.

Many counts were recorded for this clonotype. This chain joins TRBV7-2 and TRBJ2-3; 15 positions agree with TRBD2. This CDR3 is built from 19 residues. The ends lost 5 bases at V and 4 bases at J; junction bases unmatched: 13. Germline V lookup: CDR1 SGHTA, CDR2 FQGNSA. The CDR3 nucleotides read TGTGCCAGCAGCCGACGATCCCGGACTAGCGGGAGGGTGGCAGATACGCAGTATTTT. Its protein is CASSRRSRTSGRVADTQYF.

The chain recombines TRBV6-2 or TRBV6-3 with TRBJ2-1; TRBD2 aligns across 7 bases. V lost 6 bases to trimming and J lost 3 bases; unmatched junction nucleotides: 14. Germline V gene lookup returns CDR1 MNHEY and CDR2 SVGEGT. The CDR3 consists of 17 residues. DNA for the CDR3: TGTGCCAGCAGCCTCCTCCAGGCGGGAGCTAACTACAATGAGCAGTTCTTC. Translation: CASSLLQAGANYNEQFF.

The rearrangement uses TRBV19 and TRBJ2-6; no definite D call. Germline V CDR1 and CDR2: LNHDA, SQIVND (reference sequence). This CDR3 is 18 amino acids long. The V gene lost 1 base and the J gene lost 0 bases, with 13 bases spanning the gap. The CDR3 loop is CASSIVGSWASGANVLTF. The CDR3, as DNA: TGTGCCAGTAGTATAGTGGGTAGTTGGGCCTCTGGGGCCAACGTCCTGACTTTC. The entire variable domain, with the rest obtained from reference TRBV19 and TRBJ2-6, is as follows: DGGITQSPKYLFRKEGQNVTLSCEQNLNHDAMYWYRQDPGQGLRLIYYSQIVNDFQKGDIAEGYSVSREKKESFPLTVTSAQKNPTAFYLCASSIVGSWASGANVLTFGAGSRLTVL.

There are many counts of this clonotype. The chain carries TRBV7-2 and TRBJ2-3; 14 bases map to TRBD2. J lost 3 bases, V lost 3 bases, and 8 bases had no gene match. CDR3 length: 18 amino acids. The germline gives CDR1 SGHTA, CDR2 FQGNSA. CDR3 protein: CASSFRGLAGGPTDTQYF. CDR3 nucleotide sequence: TGTGCCAGCAGCTTCCGAGGACTAGCGGGAGGCCCAACAGATACGCAGTATTTT.

This clonotype came up many times. The DNA of the CDR3 is TGTGCCACCAGTACCGGTGATCAGCCCCAGCATTTT. Amino acids: CATSTGDQPQHF. This chain links TRBV24-1 with TRBJ1-5; no clear D. The CDR3 has 12 residues. V was clipped by 6 bases and J by 5 bases, with 7 bases between them. Looked up from germline, CDR1 is KGHDR and CDR2 is SFDVKD.

This sequence joins TRBV7-2 and TRBJ2-7; a possible D gene is TRBD1 (6 bases). Trimming stripped 3 bases from V and 4 bases from J, with 13 bases between. CDR1 and CDR2 (germline): SGHTA, FQGNSA. This CDR3 region has 14 residues. As DNA, the CDR3 is TGTGCCAGCAGCTTTGGCCAGGGGAAGTACGAGCAGTACTTC. Protein sequence: CASSFGQGKYEQYF.

The J gene is TRBJ1-4, the V gene TRBV4-1, with D possibly being TRBD1 (5 bases). CDR3 size: 15 residues. Germline lookup yields CDR1 MGHRA and CDR2 YSYEKL. The V and J ends lost 5 bases and 7 bases respectively, with 17 bases between them. The CDR3 sequence is CASSSSTGGREKLFF. The CDR3 nucleotides read TGCGCCAGCAGCTCATCGACGGGGGGACGTGAAAAACTGTTTTTT.

This clonotype came up many times. The rearrangement links TRBV28 to TRBJ2-5; D tentatively fits TRBD1 or TRBD2 (6 bases each). Trimming removed 10 bases from V and 0 bases from J, with 21 bases in between. The CDR3 length is 16 residues. Per the germline V gene, CDR1 is MDHEN and CDR2 is SYDVKM. The CDR3 reads CATGSWGAGYQETQYF. The DNA of the CDR3 is TGTGCCACCGGTAGCTGGGGGGCCGGGTACCAAGAGACCCAGTACTTC.